This TCR beta chain appears in the sequencing data of a study of cytomegalovirus exposure and HLA in healthy donors. This PCR relied on a set of 60 Vbeta primers and 13 Jbeta primers. Sequencing was performed with immunoSEQ multiplex PCR; in TCRdb, only in-frame clones are kept and a portion is missing. Of about 140,000 clones detected, roughly 75% appear once; the ten largest clones hold approximately 2.1%. For this clone: Its antigen is currently unknown.

CDR3 length: 15 amino acids. V dropped 1 base and J dropped 8; count of bases not matched to a gene: 5. Germline assignment: CDR1 SGHTA and CDR2 FQGNSA. The study's findings and limits: Later analysis identified a missense DCLRE1C variant that was linked to TCR beta V- and J-gene trimming. In a later analysis, HLA-associated TCR beta chains were more clonally expanded than equally common others. The study had only CMV serostatus as immune exposure information.

This receptor was identified in a man younger than 45 in good health and CMV-seronegative. This chain connects TRBV7-2 to TRBJ1-6, with 7 positions matching TRBD1. Sequenced sample: PBMCs. Here the CDR3 reads CASSLVDREYSPLHF. CDR3 nucleotides: TGTGCCAGCAGCTTAGTCGACAGGGAATATTCACCCCTCCACTTT. The complete variable domain, with remaining parts taken from reference TRBV7-2 and TRBJ1-6, reads GAGVSQSPSNKVTEKGKDVELRCDPISGHTALYWYRQSLGQGLEFLIYFQGNSAPDKSGLPSDRFSAERTGGSVSTLTIQRTQQEDSAVYLCASSLVDREYSPLHFGNGTRLTVT.